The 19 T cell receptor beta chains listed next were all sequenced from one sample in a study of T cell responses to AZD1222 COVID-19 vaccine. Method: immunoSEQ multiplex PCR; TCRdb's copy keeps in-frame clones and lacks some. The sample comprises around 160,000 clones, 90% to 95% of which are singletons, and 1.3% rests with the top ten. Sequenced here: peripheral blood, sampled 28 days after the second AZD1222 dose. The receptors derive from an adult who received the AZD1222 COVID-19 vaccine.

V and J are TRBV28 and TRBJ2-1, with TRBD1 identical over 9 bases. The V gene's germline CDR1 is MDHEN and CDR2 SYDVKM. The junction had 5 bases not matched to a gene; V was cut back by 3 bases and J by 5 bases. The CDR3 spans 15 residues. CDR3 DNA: TGTGCCAGCAGTTTTCAGGACAGGGGTAACAATGAGCAGTTCTTC. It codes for CASSFQDRGNNEQFF.

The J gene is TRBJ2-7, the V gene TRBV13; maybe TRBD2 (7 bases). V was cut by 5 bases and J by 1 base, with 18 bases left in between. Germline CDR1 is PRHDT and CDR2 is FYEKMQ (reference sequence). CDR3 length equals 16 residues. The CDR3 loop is CASSKGGLSQSYEQYF. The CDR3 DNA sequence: TGTGCCAGCAGCAAAGGGGGACTATCGCAATCCTACGAGCAGTACTTC.

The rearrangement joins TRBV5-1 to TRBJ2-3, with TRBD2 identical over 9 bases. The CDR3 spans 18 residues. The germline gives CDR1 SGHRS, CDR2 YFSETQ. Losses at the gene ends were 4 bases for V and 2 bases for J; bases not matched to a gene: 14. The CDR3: CASSVSVSSGVSTDTQYF. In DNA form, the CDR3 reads TGCGCCAGCAGCGTTTCCGTCTCTAGCGGGGTGTCCACAGATACGCAGTATTTT.

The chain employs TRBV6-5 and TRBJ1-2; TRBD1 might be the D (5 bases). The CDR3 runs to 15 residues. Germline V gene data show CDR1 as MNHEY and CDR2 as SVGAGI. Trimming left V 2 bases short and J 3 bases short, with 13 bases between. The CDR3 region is CASSYKRQKYYGYTF. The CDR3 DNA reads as TGTGCCAGCAGTTACAAACGACAGAAGTACTATGGCTACACCTTC.

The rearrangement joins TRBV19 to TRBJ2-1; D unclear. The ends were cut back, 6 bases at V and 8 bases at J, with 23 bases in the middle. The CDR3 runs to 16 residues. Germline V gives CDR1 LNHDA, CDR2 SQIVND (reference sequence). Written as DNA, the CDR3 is TGTGCCAGTAGCCTCGCTCTACGACTGGGCGGTGATGAGCAGTTCTTC. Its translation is CASSLALRLGGDEQFF.

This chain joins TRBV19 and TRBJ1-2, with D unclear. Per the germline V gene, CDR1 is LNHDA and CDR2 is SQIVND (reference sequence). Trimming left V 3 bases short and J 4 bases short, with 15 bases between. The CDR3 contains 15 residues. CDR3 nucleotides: TGTGCCAGTAGTATCACGGGGATCCCCGGCTATGGCTACACCTTC. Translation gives CASSITGIPGYGYTF.

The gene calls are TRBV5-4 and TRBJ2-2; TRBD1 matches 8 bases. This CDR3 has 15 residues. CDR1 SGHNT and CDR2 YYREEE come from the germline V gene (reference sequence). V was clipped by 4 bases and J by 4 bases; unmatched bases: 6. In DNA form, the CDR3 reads TGTGCCAGCAGCACACCGGGACAGGTCACCGGGGAGCTGTTTTTT. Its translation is CASSTPGQVTGELFF.

The CDR3 reads CASSPGLAGGNEQFF. The CDR3 DNA reads TGCGCCAGCAGCCCCGGACTAGCGGGGGGTAATGAGCAGTTCTTC. This chain joins TRBV5-1 and TRBJ2-1, with 14 bases aligning to TRBD2. The CDR3 spans 15 residues. In germline, CDR1 is SGHRS, CDR2 YFSETQ. The V gene end was trimmed by 4 bases and the J gene end by 7 bases; junction bases not matched to a gene: 4.

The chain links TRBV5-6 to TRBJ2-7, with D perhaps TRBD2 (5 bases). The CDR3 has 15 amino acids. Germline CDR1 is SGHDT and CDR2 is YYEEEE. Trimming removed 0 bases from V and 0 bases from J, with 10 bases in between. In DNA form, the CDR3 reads TGTGCCAGCAGCTTGGCCTCCGGGATCTCCTACGAGCAGTACTTC. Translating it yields CASSLASGISYEQYF.

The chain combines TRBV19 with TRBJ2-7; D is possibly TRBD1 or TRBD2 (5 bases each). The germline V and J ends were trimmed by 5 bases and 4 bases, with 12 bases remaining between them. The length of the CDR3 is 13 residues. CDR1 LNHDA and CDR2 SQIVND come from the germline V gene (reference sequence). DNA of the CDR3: TGTGCCAGTAGTGCCGGGACGGGGTACGAGCAGTACTTC. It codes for CASSAGTGYEQYF.

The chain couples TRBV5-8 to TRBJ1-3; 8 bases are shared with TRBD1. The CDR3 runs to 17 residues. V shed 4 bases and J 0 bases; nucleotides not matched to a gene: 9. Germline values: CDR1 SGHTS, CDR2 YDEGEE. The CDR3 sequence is CASSQGTGVPSGNTIYF. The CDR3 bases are TGTGCCAGCAGCCAGGGGACAGGTGTACCCTCTGGAAACACCATATATTTT.

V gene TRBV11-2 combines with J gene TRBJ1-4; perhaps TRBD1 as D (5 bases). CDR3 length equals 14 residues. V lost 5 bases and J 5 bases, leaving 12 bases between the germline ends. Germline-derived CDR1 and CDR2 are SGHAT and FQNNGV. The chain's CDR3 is CASSPQGGNEKLFF. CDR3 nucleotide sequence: TGTGCCAGCAGCCCCCAGGGAGGGAATGAAAAACTGTTTTTT.

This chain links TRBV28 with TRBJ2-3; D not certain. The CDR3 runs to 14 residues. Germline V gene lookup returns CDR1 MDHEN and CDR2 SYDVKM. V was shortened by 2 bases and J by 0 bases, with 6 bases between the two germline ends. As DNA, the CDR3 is TGTGCCAGCAGTTTACCGGCTAGCACAGATACGCAGTATTTT. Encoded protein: CASSLPASTDTQYF.

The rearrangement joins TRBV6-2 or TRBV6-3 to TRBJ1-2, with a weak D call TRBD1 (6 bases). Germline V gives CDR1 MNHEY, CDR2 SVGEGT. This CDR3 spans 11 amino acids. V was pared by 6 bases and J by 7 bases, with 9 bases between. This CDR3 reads CASSPGVGYTF. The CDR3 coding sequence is TGTGCCAGCAGCCCAGGGGTTGGCTACACCTTC.

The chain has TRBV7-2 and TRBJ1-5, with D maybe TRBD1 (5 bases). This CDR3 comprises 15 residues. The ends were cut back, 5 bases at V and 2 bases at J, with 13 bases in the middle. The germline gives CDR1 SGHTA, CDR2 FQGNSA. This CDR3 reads CASSLGELGNQPQHF. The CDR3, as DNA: TGTGCCAGCAGCCTGGGGGAATTGGGCAATCAGCCCCAGCATTTT.

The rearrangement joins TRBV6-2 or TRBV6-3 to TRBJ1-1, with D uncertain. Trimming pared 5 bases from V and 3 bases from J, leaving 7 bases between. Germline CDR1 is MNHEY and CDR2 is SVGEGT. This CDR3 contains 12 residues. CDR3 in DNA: TGTGCCAGCAGTCGACGGTACACTGAAGCTTTCTTT. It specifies CASSRRYTEAFF.

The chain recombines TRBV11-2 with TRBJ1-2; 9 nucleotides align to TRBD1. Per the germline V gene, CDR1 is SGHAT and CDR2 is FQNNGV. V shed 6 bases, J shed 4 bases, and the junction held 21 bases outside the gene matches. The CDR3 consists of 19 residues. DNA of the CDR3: TGTGCCAGCAGTCATCCCCGGGGGACAGGGATATCTGGCGGCTATGGCTACACCTTC. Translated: CASSHPRGTGISGGYGYTF. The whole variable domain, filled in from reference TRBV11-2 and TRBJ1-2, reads EAGVAQSPRYKIIEKRQSVAFWCNPISGHATLYWYQQILGQGPKLLIQFQNNGVVDDSQLPKDRFSAERLKGVDSTLKIQPAKLEDSAVYLCASSHPRGTGISGGYGYTFGSGTRLTVV.

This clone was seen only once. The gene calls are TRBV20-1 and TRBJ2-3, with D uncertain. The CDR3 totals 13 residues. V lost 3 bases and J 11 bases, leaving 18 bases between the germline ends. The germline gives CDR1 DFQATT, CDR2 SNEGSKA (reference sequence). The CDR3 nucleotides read TGCAGTGCTAGTCAGCACTCTGGGTTTGAGCAGTATTTT. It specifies CSASQHSGFEQYF.

In DNA, the CDR3 is TGCGCCAGCAGCCTATCTTACAATGAGCAGTTCTTC. Protein product: CASSLSYNEQFF. V gene TRBV5-1 combines with J gene TRBJ2-1; D is ambiguous. The length of the CDR3 is 12 residues. V lost 4 bases and J lost 4, with 6 bases in between. Germline V gives CDR1 SGHRS, CDR2 YFSETQ. Full variable domain (remainder filled in from reference TRBV5-1 and TRBJ2-1): KAGVTQTPRYLIKTRGQQVTLSCSPISGHRSVSWYQQTPGQGLQFLFEYFSETQRNKGNFPGRFSGRQFSNSRSEMNVSTLELGDSALYLCASSLSYNEQFFGPGTRLTVL.